The 20 T cell receptor beta chains below all came from one sample that was sequenced in a study of radiotherapy plus CTLA-4 blockade in lung cancer. The assay was immunoSEQ multiplex PCR, and TCRdb's table has in-frame clones only and misses some. The sample records 35,000 to 50,000 clones, roughly 64% being singletons. This sample comprised peripheral blood, obtained from a patient treated with radiotherapy plus ipilimumab. The receptors shown here come from a human donor with non-small cell lung cancer who had a partial response to radiotherapy plus ipilimumab.

V usage is TRBV5-1 and J usage is TRBJ1-1; possible D gene TRBD1, 5 bases. The V and J ends lost 1 base and 3 bases respectively, with 10 bases between them. Looked up from germline, CDR1 is SGHRS and CDR2 is YFSETQ. The CDR3 spans 14 residues. The CDR3 DNA follows: TGCGCCAGCAGCTTGTCCCCGGGGGACACTGAAGCTTTCTTT. Amino acid sequence: CASSLSPGDTEAFF.

The chain is built from TRBV4-3 and TRBJ2-3, with TRBD2 identical over 14 bases. This CDR3 is built from 17 residues. The V and J ends lost 3 bases and 5 bases, in that order; junction bases with no gene match: 7. In germline, CDR1 is LGHNA, CDR2 YSLEER. The CDR3 coding sequence is TGCGCCAGCAGCCATGATCCGGGACTAGCGGGGGTAGATACGCAGTATTTT. Protein product: CASSHDPGLAGVDTQYF.

The rearrangement uses TRBV5-5 and TRBJ2-7; D ambiguous. Germline V gives CDR1 SGHKS, CDR2 YYEKEE (reference sequence). Trimming took 10 bases from V and 3 from J, leaving 17 bases between them. The CDR3 has 13 residues. DNA for the CDR3: TGTGCCTCCTCGTATGGAGCGCTCTACGAGCAGTACTTC. Protein: CASSYGALYEQYF. Together with reference TRBV5-5 and TRBJ2-7, the CDR3 gives the full variable domain: DAGVTQSPTHLIKTRGQQVTLRCSPISGHKSVSWYQQVLGQGPQFIFQYYEKEERGRGNFPDRFSARQFPNYSSELNVNALLLGDSALYLCASSYGALYEQYFGPGTRLTVT.

The chain joins TRBV2 to TRBJ2-3, with D tentatively TRBD1 (6 bases). Germline CDR1 reads SNHLY; CDR2 reads FYNNEI. This CDR3 contains 13 residues. V dropped 8 bases and J dropped 9 bases, with 18 bases sitting between them. Here the CDR3 DNA reads TGTGCCAGCGGGGGCCTGGTACCTGGGACGCAGTATTTT. Its translation: CASGGLVPGTQYF.

V and J are TRBV27 and TRBJ1-2; D gene uncertain. The CDR3 extends over 11 amino acids. Germline V gives CDR1 MNHEY, CDR2 SMNVEV (reference sequence). V lost 9 bases, J lost 8 bases, and 13 bases lay in between. The CDR3 here is CASREGRGYTF. For the CDR3, the DNA is TGTGCCAGTCGGGAAGGAAGGGGCTACACCTTC.

There are a few counts of this clone. The chain combines TRBV6-5 with TRBJ1-2; 9 bases are shared with TRBD1. The CDR3 sequence is 14 residues long. Losses at the gene ends were 7 bases for V and 7 bases for J; bases not matched to a gene: 10. The germline gives CDR1 MNHEY, CDR2 SVGAGI. The CDR3 loop is CASTMTGGPGGYTF. Here the CDR3 DNA reads TGTGCCAGCACCATGACAGGGGGGCCGGGTGGCTACACCTTC.

This rearrangement joins TRBV5-4 to TRBJ2-7, with TRBD1 identical over 8 bases. CDR1 SGHNT and CDR2 YYREEE come from the germline V gene (reference sequence). With V trimmed by 0 bases and J by 5 bases, 7 bases remained unmatched. The CDR3 consists of 15 residues. CDR3 in amino acids: CASSLVEAGGNEQYF. The CDR3 nucleotides are TGTGCCAGCAGCTTGGTGGAGGCAGGGGGCAACGAGCAGTACTTC.

The CDR3 protein is CASSLGWGGRAEEQYF. The CDR3 nucleotides read TGTGCCAGCAGCTTGGGTTGGGGCGGGAGGGCCGAAGAGCAGTACTTC. V and J are TRBV11-2 and TRBJ2-7; TRBD2 matches 9 bases. Looked up from germline, CDR1 is SGHAT and CDR2 is FQNNGV. There are 16 residues in the CDR3. The junction had 13 bases not matched to a gene; V was cut back by 3 bases and J by 7 bases.

The V call is TRBV6-5, the J call TRBJ1-1, with D possibly being TRBD1 (6 bases). V lost 5 bases, J lost 0 bases, and 13 bases lay in between. CDR1 and CDR2 (germline): MNHEY, SVGAGI. The CDR3 totals 15 residues. CDR3: CASSPGQYMNTEAFF. CDR3 DNA: TGTGCCAGCAGTCCCGGACAGTACATGAACACTGAAGCTTTCTTT.

V is TRBV9 and J is TRBJ2-1; 13 bases line up with TRBD2. V dropped 4 bases and J dropped 5; count of bases not matched to a gene: 6. There are 16 residues in the CDR3. Germline CDR1 reads SGDLS; CDR2 reads YYNGEE. This CDR3 reads CASSPTGTSGNNEQFF. CDR3 in DNA: TGTGCCAGCAGCCCCACCGGGACTAGCGGGAACAATGAGCAGTTCTTC.

This chain links TRBV2 with TRBJ1-2; a weak D match, TRBD1 (6 bases). Germline V gene sequence: CDR1 SNHLY, CDR2 FYNNEI. This CDR3 comprises 13 residues. V lost 6 bases and J lost 7, with 15 bases in between. The chain's CDR3 is CASRTGNGAGYTF. DNA for the CDR3: TGTGCCAGCAGGACAGGCAACGGAGCTGGCTACACCTTC. Full variable domain (outside the CDR3, taken from reference TRBV2 and TRBJ1-2): EPEVTQTPSHQVTQMGQEVILRCVPISNHLYFYWYRQILGQKVEFLVSFYNNEISEKSEIFDDQFSVERPDGSNFTLKIRSTKLEDSAMYFCASRTGNGAGYTFGSGTRLTVV.

The gene calls are TRBV6-1 and TRBJ2-5, with a tentative D call TRBD2 (5 bases). Germline V gives CDR1 MNHNS, CDR2 SASEGT. Trimming shortened V by 7 bases and J by 8 bases, and 11 bases separated the two germline ends. The CDR3 covers 11 residues. The CDR3 sequence: CASTLGETQYF. CDR3 in DNA: TGTGCCAGCACCCTCGGGGAAACCCAGTACTTC.

The chain links TRBV2 to TRBJ1-6; D is possibly TRBD1 (5 bases). The germline gives CDR1 SNHLY, CDR2 FYNNEI. V shed 1 base and J shed 9 bases, with 13 bases lying between them. The CDR3 runs 15 residues. This CDR3 reads CASSEGTIKSSPLHF. CDR3 bases: TGTGCCAGCAGTGAAGGGACAATCAAGAGTTCACCCCTCCACTTT.

This chain joins TRBV7-8 and TRBJ1-2; the D gene is possibly TRBD1 (5 bases). Germline CDR1 and CDR2: SGHVS and FQNEAQ. The CDR3 sequence is 15 residues long. With 1 base removed from V and 8 bases from J, the gap between germline ends came to 17 bases. CDR3 sequence reads: CASSLDWPGSRGYTF. CDR3 nucleotides: TGTGCCAGCAGCTTAGATTGGCCAGGGTCCAGGGGCTACACCTTC.

A few counts support this clone. The J gene is TRBJ1-1, the V gene TRBV6-5; 7 bases match TRBD1. In germline, CDR1 is MNHEY, CDR2 SVGAGI. V trimming: 6 bases; J trimming: 10 bases; junction bases outside the gene matches: 11. This CDR3 is 13 amino acids long. CDR3 sequence reads: CASSDRDSIRAFF. The CDR3 nucleotides are TGTGCCAGCAGCGACAGGGACAGTATACGAGCTTTCTTT.

With regard to this clone: In the same sample, other DNA sequences code for this CDR3. CDR3: CASSPDSWNSPLHF. The CDR3 nucleotides are TGTGCCAGCAGTCCGGACAGTTGGAATTCACCCCTCCACTTT. This chain joins TRBV19 and TRBJ1-6; a possible D gene is TRBD1 (6 bases). The ends were cut back, 9 bases at V and 7 bases at J, with 16 bases in the middle. Per germline, CDR1 LNHDA and CDR2 SQIVND (reference sequence). The CDR3 loop spans 14 amino acids.

The chain combines TRBV7-9 with TRBJ1-4, with 8 nucleotides matching TRBD1. CDR3 length: 14 residues. CDR1 SEHNR and CDR2 FQNEAQ come from the germline V gene (reference sequence). The V segment lost 2 bases and the J segment 8 bases; nucleotides outside the gene matches: 4. Here the CDR3 DNA reads TGTGCCAGCAGCTTACAGGGGGCAAGGGAAAAACTGTTTTTT. Protein sequence: CASSLQGAREKLFF.

The V gene is TRBV4-1, the J gene TRBJ2-3; possibly TRBD1 for D (6 bases). From germline, CDR1 is MGHRA and CDR2 YSYEKL. V was cut by 0 bases and J by 3 bases, with 7 bases left in between. This CDR3 spans 14 amino acids. CDR3 region: CASSQDGQTDTQYF. DNA for the CDR3: TGCGCCAGCAGCCAAGACGGACAGACAGATACGCAGTATTTT.

The chain carries TRBV5-1 and TRBJ2-2; maybe TRBD2 (5 bases). V was clipped by 1 base and J by 4 bases, with 11 bases between them. Germline V gene sequence: CDR1 SGHRS, CDR2 YFSETQ. There are 15 residues in the CDR3. In DNA, the CDR3 is TGCGCCAGCAGCTTGACTAGGGTCGGCACCGGGGAGCTGTTTTTT. Its protein product is CASSLTRVGTGELFF.

The chain couples TRBV5-4 to TRBJ1-5; 8 positions match TRBD1. V dropped 3 bases and J dropped 2; count of bases not matched to a gene: 1. Germline V gives CDR1 SGHNT, CDR2 YYREEE (reference sequence). This CDR3 has 14 amino acids. The CDR3 DNA is TGTGCCAGCAGCTCACAGGGGGGCAATCAGCCCCAGCATTTT. Translation gives CASSSQGGNQPQHF.